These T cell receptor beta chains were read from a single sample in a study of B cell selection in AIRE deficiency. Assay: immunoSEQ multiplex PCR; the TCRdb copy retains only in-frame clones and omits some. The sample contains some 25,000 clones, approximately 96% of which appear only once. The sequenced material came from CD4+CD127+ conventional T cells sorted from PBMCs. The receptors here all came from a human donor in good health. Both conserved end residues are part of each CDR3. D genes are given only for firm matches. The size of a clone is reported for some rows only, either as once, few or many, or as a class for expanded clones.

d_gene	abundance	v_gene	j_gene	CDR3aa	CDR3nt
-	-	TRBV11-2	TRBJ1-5	CASSRGTHQMGWPQHF	TGTGCCAGCAGCCGAGGAACCCACCAGATGGGATGGCCCCAGCATTTT
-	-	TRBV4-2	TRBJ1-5	CASSQVVNQPQHF	TGTGCCAGCAGCCAAGTAGTCAATCAGCCCCAGCATTTT
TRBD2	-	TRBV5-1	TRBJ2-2	CASIGTSGANTGELFF	TGCGCCAGCATAGGGACTAGCGGGGCGAACACCGGGGAGCTGTTTTTT
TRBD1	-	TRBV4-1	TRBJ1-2	CASSQVPGQGAGYGYTF	TGCGCCAGCAGCCAAGTCCCGGGACAGGGGGCCGGCTATGGCTACACCTTC
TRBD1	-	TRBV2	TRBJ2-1	CASSIRGGRGSYNEQFF	TGTGCCAGCAGTATCCGAGGGGGCAGGGGCTCCTACAATGAGCAGTTCTTC
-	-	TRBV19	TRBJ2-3	CASSTRGTDTQYF	TGTGCCAGTAGTACCAGGGGCACAGATACGCAGTATTTT
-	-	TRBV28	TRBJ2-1	CASTSLGTYNEQFF	TGTGCCAGCACATCGTTAGGGACGTACAATGAGCAGTTCTTC
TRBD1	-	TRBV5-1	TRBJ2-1	CASSFLRTGALNEQFF	TGCGCCAGCAGCTTTTTAAGGACAGGGGCCCTGAATGAGCAGTTCTTC
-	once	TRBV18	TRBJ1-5	CASSPPGSNQPQHF	TGTGCCAGCTCACCACCCGGGAGCAATCAGCCCCAGCATTTT
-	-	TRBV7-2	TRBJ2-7	CASSLRAPTYEQYF	TGTGCCAGCAGCCTGCGGGCCCCGACCTACGAGCAGTACTTC
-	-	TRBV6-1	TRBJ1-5	CASSGRSNQPQHF	TGTGCCAGCAGTGGACGTAGCAATCAGCCCCAGCATTTT
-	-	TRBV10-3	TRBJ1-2	CAISVMGVVGGNYGYTF	TGTGCCATCAGTGTCATGGGGGTCGTTGGCGGAAACTATGGCTACACCTTC
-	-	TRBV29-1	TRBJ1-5	CSVGGQNNQPQHF	TGCAGCGTTGGGGGGCAGAACAATCAGCCCCAGCATTTT
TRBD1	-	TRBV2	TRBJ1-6	CASKGGRGSSANSPLHF	TGTGCCAGCAAGGGAGGCAGGGGGAGCTCCGCTAATTCACCCCTCCACTTT
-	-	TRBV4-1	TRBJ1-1	CASSRTFRGRTSTEAFF	TGCGCCAGCAGCCGGACTTTTCGGGGGCGGACGAGCACTGAAGCTTTCTTT
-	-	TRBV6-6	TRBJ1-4	CASTSIGQQNEKLFF	TGTGCCAGCACTAGTATCGGGCAGCAAAATGAAAAACTGTTTTTT
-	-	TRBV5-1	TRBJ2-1	CASSLLLAQNNEQFF	TGCGCCAGCAGCTTGCTCCTAGCGCAGAACAATGAGCAGTTCTTC
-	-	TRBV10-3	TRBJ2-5	CAISDLKFEETQYF	TGTGCCATCAGTGATTTAAAGTTCGAAGAGACCCAGTACTTC
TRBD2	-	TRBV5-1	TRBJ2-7	CASSLTAGGYEQYF	TGCGCCAGCAGCTTGACAGCGGGAGGCTACGAGCAGTACTTC
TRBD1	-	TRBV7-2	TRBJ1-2	CASSLGGGGYTF	TGTGCCAGCAGCTTAGGAGGGGGCGGCTACACCTTC
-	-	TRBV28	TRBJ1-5	CASSPLNSNQPQHF	TGTGCCAGCAGCCCCCTTAATAGCAATCAGCCCCAGCATTTT
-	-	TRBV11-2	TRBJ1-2	CASTGYRVQGYTF	TGTGCCAGCACCGGCTACAGGGTCCAAGGCTACACCTTC
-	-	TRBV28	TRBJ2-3	CASSFAGTESDTQYF	TGTGCCAGCAGTTTTGCGGGGACAGAGTCAGATACGCAGTATTTT
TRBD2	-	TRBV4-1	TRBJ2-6	CASSQGLAGSGANVLTF	TGCGCCAGCAGCCAAGGGCTAGCGGGATCTGGGGCCAACGTCCTGACTTTC
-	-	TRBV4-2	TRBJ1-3	CASSQATGKGNTIYF	TGTGCCAGCAGCCAAGCTACAGGGAAAGGAAACACCATATATTTT
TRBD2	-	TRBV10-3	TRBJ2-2	CAISGTSANTGELFF	TGTGCCATCAGTGGGACTAGCGCGAACACCGGGGAGCTGTTTTTT
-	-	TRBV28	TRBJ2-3	CASSMGTDTQYF	TGTGCCAGCAGCATGGGCACAGATACGCAGTATTTT
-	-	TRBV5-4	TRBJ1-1	CASSSSEAEAFF	TGTGCCAGCAGTTCCTCGGAGGCTGAAGCTTTCTTT
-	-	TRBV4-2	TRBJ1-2	CASSQAPSYGYTF	TGTGCCAGCAGCCAAGCTCCCAGCTATGGCTACACCTTC
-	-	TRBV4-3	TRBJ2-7	CASSPPDTEYEQYF	TGCGCCAGCAGCCCGCCCGACACAGAGTACGAGCAGTACTTC
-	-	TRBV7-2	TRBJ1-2	CASSARDGLRDGYTF	TGTGCCAGCAGCGCGCGGGACGGACTTAGGGATGGCTACACCTTC
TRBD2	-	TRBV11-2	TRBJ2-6	CASSLGTRRSGANVLTF	TGTGCCAGCAGCTTAGGGACTAGACGCTCTGGGGCCAACGTCCTGACTTTC
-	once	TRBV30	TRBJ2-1	CAWSSARGEQFF	TGTGCCTGGAGTTCCGCGCGGGGTGAGCAGTTCTTC
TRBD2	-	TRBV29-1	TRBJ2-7	CSVVTSGTYEQYF	TGCAGCGTTGTAACTAGCGGTACCTACGAGCAGTACTTC
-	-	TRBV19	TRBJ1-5	CASSIMQGLHQPQHF	TGTGCCAGTAGTATAATGCAGGGGCTCCATCAGCCCCAGCATTTT
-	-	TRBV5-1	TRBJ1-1	CASSLRDTSNTEAFF	TGCGCCAGCAGCTTGCGGGACACCTCGAACACTGAAGCTTTCTTT
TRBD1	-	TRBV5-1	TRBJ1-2	CASSPPPGQGNYGYTF	TGCGCCAGCAGCCCCCCGCCGGGACAGGGTAACTATGGCTACACCTTC
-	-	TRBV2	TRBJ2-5	CASSAYTGGETQYF	TGTGCCAGCAGTGCGTATACCGGAGGGGAGACCCAGTACTTC
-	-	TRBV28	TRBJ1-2	CASSLATVYGYTF	TGTGCCAGCAGTTTAGCGACAGTCTATGGCTACACCTTC
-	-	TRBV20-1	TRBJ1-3	CSARDPSTIYF	TGCAGTGCTAGAGATCCCAGCACCATATATTTT
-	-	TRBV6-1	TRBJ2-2	CASSVDSRRELFF	TGTGCCAGCAGTGTGGACAGTCGCCGGGAGCTGTTTTTT
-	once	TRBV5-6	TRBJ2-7	CASSLLGWEEQYF	TGTGCCAGCAGCCTATTGGGGTGGGAGGAGCAGTACTTC
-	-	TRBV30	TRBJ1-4	CAWSSGMREKLFF	TGTGCCTGGAGTTCGGGGATGCGCGAAAAACTGTTTTTT
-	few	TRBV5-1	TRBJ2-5	CASSLGGQGPGETQYF	TGCGCCAGCAGCTTGGGGGGGCAGGGACCTGGAGAGACCCAGTACTTC
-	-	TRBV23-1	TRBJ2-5	CASSQFRETQYF	TGCGCCAGCAGTCAATTTCGAGAGACCCAGTACTTC
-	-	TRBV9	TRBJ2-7	CASSVESGTIVYEQYF	TGTGCCAGCAGCGTAGAATCCGGGACAATAGTCTACGAGCAGTACTTC
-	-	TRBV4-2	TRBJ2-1	CASSQQGINEQFF	TGTGCCAGCAGCCAACAGGGGATTAATGAGCAGTTCTTC
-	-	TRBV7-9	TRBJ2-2	CASSRRAGRKMNTGELFF	TGTGCCAGCAGCCGGAGGGCTGGGCGGAAGATGAACACCGGGGAGCTGTTTTTT
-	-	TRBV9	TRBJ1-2	CASSERLGTSYTF	TGTGCCAGCAGCGAGCGCCTCGGGACTAGCTACACCTTC
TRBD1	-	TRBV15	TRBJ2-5	CATSLRTGGIGETQYF	TGTGCCACCAGCTTAAGGACAGGGGGCATTGGAGAGACCCAGTACTTC
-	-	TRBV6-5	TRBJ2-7	CASSNPLGSYEQYF	TGTGCCAGCAGTAACCCACTGGGTTCCTACGAGCAGTACTTC
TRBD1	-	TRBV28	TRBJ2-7	CASCDRGLYEQYF	TGTGCCAGCTGTGACAGGGGTCTCTACGAGCAGTACTTC
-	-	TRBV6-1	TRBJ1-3	CASSEAPSVQGYPGNTIYF	TGTGCCAGCAGTGAAGCGCCCTCGGTACAGGGATACCCTGGAAACACCATATATTTT
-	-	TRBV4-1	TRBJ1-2	CASSQAQNYGYTF	TGCGCCAGCAGCCAAGCACAGAACTATGGCTACACCTTC
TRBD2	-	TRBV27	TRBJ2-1	CASSLRLAGDEQFF	TGTGCCAGCAGTTTGAGACTAGCGGGAGATGAGCAGTTCTTC